This TCR beta chain was captured by sequencing in a study of T cell repertoires in cytomegalovirus infection. One entry per CDR3 protein results from TCRdb running MiXCR on the reads. The table has about 900,000 distinct CDR3 sequences, roughly 31% seen once; the top ten hold 11% to 15%. CDR1 MDHEN and CDR2 SYDVKM come from the germline V gene. With 5 bases removed from V and 8 bases from J, the gap between germline ends came to 21 bases. The CDR3 loop spans 15 amino acids. The table lists this clonotype with a few counts. As yet, its antigen is unknown. The TCR comes from a human donor in good health (CMV status not recorded). Some clones in this sample may be carry-over from other donors' samples. This chain connects TRBV28 to TRBJ1-2, with D perhaps TRBD1 (5 bases). The starting material was cultured CD8+ T cells from PBMCs, obtained from culture after CMV antigen stimulation. Written as DNA, the CDR3 is TGTGCCAGCAGTGAGAAAGCAGGGCAGGTTCGGGGCTACACCTTC. Its protein product is CASSEKAGQVRGYTF.